This T cell receptor (beta chain) comes out of a study of identical twins. Findings and limits, study-wide: In cord blood, abundant beta clonotypes had fewer insertions; memory showed no trend. The study based its conclusions on cross-sectional statistical analysis and did not follow the same donors. Among monozygotic twins, out-of-frame TCR alpha sharing exceeded what models predicted.

This clonotype has more than one count but fewer than ten. Its antigen is unknown. Template switching introduced a universal primer site, and the cDNA bore unique molecular identifiers. TCRdb called the 5' RACE reads again in MiXCR, with one record for every CDR3 protein. The repertoire includes approximately 240,000 distinct CDR3 sequences, more than 12% of them detected once, and around 9.5% sits in the top ten. CDR1 is DFQATT, CDR2 SNEGSKA, per germline (reference sequence). The ends were cut back, 2 bases at V and 7 bases at J, with 12 bases in the middle. CDR3 length: 13 residues. Sequences were obtained from memory (CD45RO+) T cells sorted from blood. The sequence was collected from a woman between 18 and 30 years old in good health. The gene calls are TRBV20-1 and TRBJ2-1; D possibly corresponds to TRBD2 (6 bases). The DNA of the CDR3 is TGCAGTGCTAGAAACCGGGAGAAGAATGAGCAGTTCTTC. Encoded protein: CSARNREKNEQFF.